This T cell receptor beta chain appears in the sequencing data of a study of T-cell memory formation after mild COVID-19. Study findings and constraints: Clones which contracted sat mainly in CM and EM if CD4+, and in EMRA if CD8+.

TCRdb itself ran the 5' RACE reads through MiXCR, one entry per CDR3 protein. The sample shows 120,000 to 150,000 distinct CDR3 sequences, 6% to 7% of them seen only once. Germline values: CDR1 LGHNA, CDR2 YSLEER. The CDR3 covers 15 residues. V was clipped by 1 base and J by 9 bases; unmatched bases: 9. This clonotype was counted at least ten times. Its antigen remains unknown. Sequencing was performed on PBMCs or a T cell subset sorted from them (not recorded which). This clonotype was obtained from an adult woman who had mild COVID-19 (a few samples of this study predate the infection). Cell type and time point are not known. The V and J genes are TRBV4-3 and TRBJ2-5, with TRBD1 matching 9 bases. As DNA, the CDR3 is TGCGCCAGCAGCCAAGCCCCGGGGACAGGGAGGGCCCAGTACTTC. Its protein is CASSQAPGTGRAQYF.